This paragraph reports one T cell receptor beta chain. What this receptor recognizes is not known. No per-base quality is available; no much larger clone lies one base away. Libraries were built with the immunoSEQ multiplex PCR assay. RNA was extracted from all samples and reverse transcribed into cDNA, which served as template for TCR sequencing. SuperScript III was used for first-strand cDNA synthesis, primed with a 2:1 mix of oligo-dT and random hexamers. A synthetic immune receptor repertoire was used to measure amplification bias, and any remaining bias was corrected computationally. Per the source publication's procedure: Raw reads were preprocessed to remove errors, and CDR3 was defined according to IMGT conventions as the region from the conserved cysteine to phenylalanine. Clonality was computed as 1 minus the Shannon entropy, with the entropy normalized by log2 of the number of productive unique TCRs. Whether scalp clones were CD4 or CD8 was inferred by matching scalp TCRbeta sequences against CD4 and CD8 repertoires sorted from blood. Not all clones reach the TCRdb copy of this immuneACCESS table, which keeps in-frame sequences only. Checked studies attribute under half of the gap to unresolved V genes and leave the rest unexplained. V and J calls and clone size are those listed in that table; D and trimming were worked out from the DNA. Here the sample has 200,000 to 250,000 clones; over 60% occur a single time. Together, the top ten hold roughly 4.2% of the sample.

The source of the sample is a study of CD8+ T cells in alopecia areata (dated by TCRdb to 2016 to 2019). For the wider study: Treated patients were enrolled in an open-label pilot trial of oral tofacitinib at 5 to 10 mg twice daily for moderate-to-severe alopecia areata. Tofacitinib was administered for 6 to 18 months, and 6 months of follow-up off drug were then conducted to assess delayed response and recurrence. In treated patients, disease severity was measured using the SALT score, which gives the percentage of scalp surface area affected. High-throughput TCRbeta sequencing was used to examine T cell clonal expansion in alopecia areata in both the C3H/HeJ mouse model and human patients. On the human side, TCRbeta sequencing was run on scalp tissue and on sorted CD4+ and CD8+ peripheral blood T cells from healthy controls and from alopecia areata patients with either patchy or totalis/universalis disease. Biopsies were taken from tofacitinib-treated patients at baseline and again at 4 and 24 weeks into treatment, and several of those patients also had a later scalp biopsy. Scalp clonality was compared among normal scalp (n=4), patchy alopecia areata scalp (n=8), and alopecia totalis/universalis scalp (n=8). The RNA source kit depended on sample type: the PAXgene miRNA kit for fixed scalp, the miRNeasy kit for PBMCs, and the RNeasy kit for mouse skin. Amplification of TCRbeta CDR3 regions was done by immunoSEQ multiplex PCR using 35 Vbeta forward primers and 13 Jbeta reverse primers.

The time point label here, explained by the study, means: about four weeks on oral tofacitinib. The intended sense of this specimen's treatment or condition label: oral pan-JAK inhibitor, 5-10 mg twice daily. From alopecia areata patients, peripheral blood was collected along with lesional scalp punch biopsies. PBMCs were isolated by density centrifugation and stained for CD3, CD4 and CD8, and CD4+ and CD8+ T cells were sorted on a FACSAria. General findings and caveats noted by the study authors: Because the treated cohort was small and had only one nonresponder, larger studies are needed to examine links between baseline CD8+ expansion and response. Higher clonality and more expanded CD8+ clones were observed in lesional scalp than in normal scalp, particularly in alopecia totalis/universalis, a finding suggestive of antigenic drive. Unlike mouse skin, where gammadelta T cells dominate, normal human skin contains resident alphabeta T cells that get sequenced too, which complicates analysis of the scalp TCR repertoire. Many expanded lesional clones persisted in scalp and blood during tofacitinib treatment, which may partly explain relapse after stopping treatment. Shared TCR sequences between patients were less evident than in mice, which may be partly attributable to HLA diversity in the patient population. Scalp clonality and the number of expanded CD8+ clones among the top 100 scalp clones were significantly decreased by tofacitinib.

V is shortened by 8 bases, J by 3 bases, and the region joining them spans 13 bases. For CDR1 and CDR2, the germline V gene (reference sequence) lists MNHNY and SVGAGI. Inclusive of the bounding cysteine and phenylalanine, the CDR3 is 13 residues long. Only CDR3 DNA is held: 39 bases, read in frame from base 1. The rearranged chain carries TRBV6-6 and TRBJ2-5; the D gene is not confidently resolved. Material: CD4+ T cells sorted from blood, obtained at week 4, from a patient treated with tofacitinib. This receptor was taken from a human donor with alopecia areata. The DNA reads TGTGCCAGCGCCCCGGCGGAAAAAGAGACCCAGTACTTC. The translation is CASAPAEKETQYF.